This T cell receptor (beta chain) was recorded in a study of blood T cell repertoires in COVID-19. Study overall: PBMCs, B-cell-depleted T cells, or T cells provided the cDNA or gDNA that made up the material.

Ages ranged from about 18 to 89 years, with residence in around 24 US areas. Cohorts were based on clinical histories the participants reported. Per the study methods: Cell counts per sample came from amplifying reference gene primers. Here immunoSEQ multiplex PCR was the method, and the copy in TCRdb shows in-frame clones only, minus some. V and J calls and clone size follow that table, whereas D and trimming were derived from the DNA. The data hold fewer than 250,000 clones, with around 90% observed a single time. This clone occurred once. The receptor was isolated from a man younger than 45 who had been exposed to COVID-19. Sequences were obtained from PBMCs or T cells enriched from blood (not recorded which).

The DNA for the CDR3 is TGTGCCAGCAGCTCCACCCGGACAGGGGCCCCCTACGAGCAGTACTTC. Translating it yields CASSSTRTGAPYEQYF. The chain combines TRBV11-2 with TRBJ2-7, with 9 nucleotides matching TRBD1. The CDR3 extends over 16 amino acids. Losses at the gene ends were 4 bases for V and 2 bases for J; bases not matched to a gene: 9. CDR1 is SGHAT, CDR2 FQNNGV, per germline.